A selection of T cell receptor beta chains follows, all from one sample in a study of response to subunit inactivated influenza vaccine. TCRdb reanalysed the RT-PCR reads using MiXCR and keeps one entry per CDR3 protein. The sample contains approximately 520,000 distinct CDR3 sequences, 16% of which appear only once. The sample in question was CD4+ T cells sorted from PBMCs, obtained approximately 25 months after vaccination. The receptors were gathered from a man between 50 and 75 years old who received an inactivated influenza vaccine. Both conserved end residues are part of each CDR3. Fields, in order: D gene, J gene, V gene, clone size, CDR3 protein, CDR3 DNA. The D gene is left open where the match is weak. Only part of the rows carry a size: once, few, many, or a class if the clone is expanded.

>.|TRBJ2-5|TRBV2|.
CASSEEVGGPGTQYF
TGTGCCAGCAGTGAAGAAGTCGGGGGTCCGGGGACCCAGTACTTC
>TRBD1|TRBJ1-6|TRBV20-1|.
CSARERGTANSPLHF
TGCAGTGCTAGAGAGCGTGGGACAGCTAATTCACCCCTCCACTTT
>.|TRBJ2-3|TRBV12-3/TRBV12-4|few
CASRNENTDTQYF
TGTGCCAGCAGAAACGAGAACACAGATACGCAGTATTTT
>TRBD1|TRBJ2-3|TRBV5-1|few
CASSKGQAPATDTQYF
TGCGCCAGCAGCAAGGGACAGGCCCCAGCCACAGATACGCAGTATTTT
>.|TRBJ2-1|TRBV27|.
CASSAQDSYNEQFF
TGTGCCAGCAGTGCCCAGGACAGTTACAATGAGCAGTTCTTC
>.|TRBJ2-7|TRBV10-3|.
CAIGGPPFYEQYF
TGTGCCATCGGGGGACCTCCTTTCTACGAGCAGTACTTC
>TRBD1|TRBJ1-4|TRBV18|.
CASGPGTGGEKLFF
TGTGCCAGCGGACCTGGGACAGGGGGTGAAAAACTGTTTTTT
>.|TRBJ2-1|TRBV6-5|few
CASSYLGFSHNEQFF
TGTGCCAGCAGTTATCTTGGGTTTTCACACAATGAGCAGTTCTTC
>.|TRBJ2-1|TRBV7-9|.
CASSLAGGPLNEQFF
TGTGCCAGCAGCTTAGCGGGGGGGCCACTGAATGAGCAGTTCTTC
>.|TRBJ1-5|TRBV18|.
CASSPEDGNQPQHF
TGTGCCAGCTCACCAGAGGACGGTAATCAGCCCCAGCATTTT